These 13 T cell receptor beta chains originate from one sample sequenced in a study of control samples from healthy donors and cancer patients. Assay used: immunoSEQ multiplex PCR; TCRdb lists only in-frame clones, some missing. This sample has some 51,000 clones, with roughly 88% found just once. The source material was blood. These receptors were taken from a man over 45 in good health.

The gene calls are TRBV19 and TRBJ2-3; TRBD2 matches at 9 bases. Germline V lookup: CDR1 LNHDA, CDR2 SQIVND (reference sequence). The CDR3 loop spans 16 amino acids. Trimming at V came to 1 base and at J to 0 bases, leaving 2 bases not matched to a gene. The CDR3 spells CASSIGTSESTDTQYF. The CDR3 nucleotides read TGTGCCAGTAGTATAGGGACTAGCGAAAGCACAGATACGCAGTATTTT.

The chain recombines TRBV27 with TRBJ1-1, with D perhaps TRBD1 (5 bases). This CDR3 region has 15 residues. The ends were cut back, 5 bases at V and 1 base at J, with 14 bases in the middle. The germline CDR1 and CDR2 sequences are MNHEY and SMNVEV (reference sequence). Here the CDR3 reads CASSPTGGANTEAFF. The CDR3 bases are TGTGCCAGCAGTCCTACAGGTGGAGCGAACACTGAAGCTTTCTTT.

The chain employs TRBV9 and TRBJ2-7; 7 bases fit TRBD2. This CDR3 contains 13 residues. Germline lookup yields CDR1 SGDLS and CDR2 YYNGEE. V trimming: 3 bases; J trimming: 3 bases; junction bases outside the gene matches: 3. For the CDR3, the DNA is TGTGCCAGCAGCGCGGGGGACTACTACGAGCAGTACTTC. It encodes CASSAGDYYEQYF.

The V gene is TRBV4-3, the J gene TRBJ2-3; a possible D gene is TRBD2 (6 bases). Germline loops: CDR1 LGHNA, CDR2 YSLEER. Trimming removed 2 bases from V and 6 bases from J, with 21 bases in between. The CDR3 has 17 residues. This CDR3 reads CASSQPWSGGLGDTQYF. The CDR3 DNA follows: TGCGCCAGCAGCCAACCCTGGAGCGGAGGGTTGGGGGATACGCAGTATTTT.

The chain employs TRBV5-8 and TRBJ1-1; D not resolved. The CDR3 runs to 14 residues. V gave up 0 bases and J gave up 7 bases, with 13 bases separating them. Germline CDR1 and CDR2: SGHTS and YDEGEE. The CDR3 nucleotides read TGTGCCAGCAGCTTGGAACCCCGATATGGTGAAGCTTTCTTT. It translates to CASSLEPRYGEAFF.

This sequence joins TRBV11-3 and TRBJ2-3, with 9 bases that match TRBD2. CDR3 length: 16 amino acids. Germline values: CDR1 SGHNT, CDR2 YENEEA. V was pared by 1 base and J by 1 base, with 3 bases of the junction left unmatched. The chain's CDR3 is CASSLGAGGRTDTQYF. Written as DNA, the CDR3 is TGTGCCAGCAGCTTAGGAGCGGGAGGACGCACAGATACGCAGTATTTT.

The CDR3 loop reads CASSLGGVGSNTQYF. DNA for the CDR3: TGTGCCAGCAGCTTGGGGGGGGTTGGGAGCAATACGCAGTATTTT. The V gene is TRBV5-4, the J gene TRBJ2-3; perhaps TRBD2 as D (6 bases). CDR1 is SGHNT, CDR2 YYREEE, per germline (reference sequence). The CDR3 length is 15 residues. Between the trimmed V and J ends, which lost 0 bases and 7 bases, there was a span of 15 bases.

This chain uses TRBV30 with TRBJ2-5, with D hard to call. Trimming left V 2 bases short and J 4 bases short, with 5 bases between. This CDR3 contains 11 residues. CDR1 is GTSNPN and CDR2 is SVGIG in the germline V gene (reference sequence). The CDR3: CAWSMGETQYF. The DNA for the CDR3 is TGTGCCTGGAGTATGGGAGAGACCCAGTACTTC.

The chain joins TRBV2 to TRBJ1-1; D is unresolved. V gave up 3 bases and J gave up 0 bases, with 11 bases separating them. There are 15 residues in the CDR3. The germline V gene encodes CDR1 SNHLY and CDR2 FYNNEI. CDR3 DNA: TGTGCCAGCAGTGAGGGTGGTTTACTGAACACTGAAGCTTTCTTT. This encodes CASSEGGLLNTEAFF. Looking up the rest from reference TRBV2 and TRBJ1-1 gives the full variable domain: EPEVTQTPSHQVTQMGQEVILRCVPISNHLYFYWYRQILGQKVEFLVSFYNNEISEKSEIFDDQFSVERPDGSNFTLKIRSTKLEDSAMYFCASSEGGLLNTEAFFGQGTRLTVV.

This rearrangement joins TRBV29-1 to TRBJ2-5, with 8 bases aligning to TRBD1. CDR1 and CDR2 (germline): SQVTM, ANQGSEA. The CDR3 has 14 residues. Germline trimming cut 4 bases from V and 5 bases from J; bases unmatched to any gene: 9. CDR3 loop: CSVGRDRSQETQYF. CDR3 in DNA: TGCAGCGTTGGTCGGGACAGGTCACAGGAGACCCAGTACTTC.

The chain joins TRBV6-2 or TRBV6-3 to TRBJ1-1; D gene ambiguous. The CDR3 loop spans 14 amino acids. Per the germline V gene, CDR1 is MNHEY and CDR2 is SVGEGT. V was clipped by 3 bases and J by 1 base, with 9 bases between them. CDR3 in DNA: TGTGCCAGCAGTTATTTTTCTAGGAACACTGAAGCTTTCTTT. Amino acid sequence: CASSYFSRNTEAFF.

The chain carries TRBV18 and TRBJ2-1, with 8 bases lining up with TRBD1. V shed 2 bases and J 6 bases; nucleotides not matched to a gene: 6. Germline values: CDR1 KGHSH, CDR2 LQKENI. The CDR3 is made up of 15 amino acids. CDR3 protein: CASSPRQTGGNEQFF. The CDR3 nucleotides read TGTGCCAGCTCACCAAGGCAAACAGGGGGCAATGAGCAGTTCTTC.

V gene TRBV28 combines with J gene TRBJ2-2; TRBD1 aligns across 10 bases. Unmatched junction bases numbered 1, after V lost 4 bases and J lost 2 bases. The germline V gene encodes CDR1 MDHEN and CDR2 SYDVKM. The CDR3 extends over 15 amino acids. The CDR3 here is CASSWTGGNTGELFF. In DNA, the CDR3 is TGTGCCAGCAGTTGGACAGGGGGAAACACCGGGGAGCTGTTTTTT.